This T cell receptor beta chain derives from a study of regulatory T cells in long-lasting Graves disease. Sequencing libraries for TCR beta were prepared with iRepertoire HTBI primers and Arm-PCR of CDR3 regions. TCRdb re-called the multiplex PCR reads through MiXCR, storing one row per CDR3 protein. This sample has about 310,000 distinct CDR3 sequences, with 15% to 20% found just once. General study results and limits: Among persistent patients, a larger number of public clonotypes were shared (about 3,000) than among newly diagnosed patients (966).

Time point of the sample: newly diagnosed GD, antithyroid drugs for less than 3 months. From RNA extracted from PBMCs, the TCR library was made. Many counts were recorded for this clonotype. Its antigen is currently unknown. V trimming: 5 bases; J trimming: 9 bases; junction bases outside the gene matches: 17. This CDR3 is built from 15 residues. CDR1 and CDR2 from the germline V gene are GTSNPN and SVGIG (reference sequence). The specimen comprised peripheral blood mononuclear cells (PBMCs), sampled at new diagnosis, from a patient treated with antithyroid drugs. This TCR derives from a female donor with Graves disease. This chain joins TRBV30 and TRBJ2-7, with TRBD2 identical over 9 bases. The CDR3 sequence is CAWALSGRGFNGQYF. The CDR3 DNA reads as TGTGCCTGGGCACTTAGCGGGAGAGGCTTTAACGGGCAGTACTTC.